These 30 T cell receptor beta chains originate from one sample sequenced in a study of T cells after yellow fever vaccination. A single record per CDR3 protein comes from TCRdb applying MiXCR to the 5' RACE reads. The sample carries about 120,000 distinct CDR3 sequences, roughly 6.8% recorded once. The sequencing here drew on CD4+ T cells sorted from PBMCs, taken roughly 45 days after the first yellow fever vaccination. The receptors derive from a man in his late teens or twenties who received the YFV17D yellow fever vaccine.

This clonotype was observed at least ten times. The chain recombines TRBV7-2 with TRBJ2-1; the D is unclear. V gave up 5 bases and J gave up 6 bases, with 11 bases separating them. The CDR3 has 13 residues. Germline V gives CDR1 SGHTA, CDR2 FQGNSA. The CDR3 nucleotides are TGTGCCAGCAGCCGAGTAGGTGGCAATGAGCAGTTCTTC. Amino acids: CASSRVGGNEQFF. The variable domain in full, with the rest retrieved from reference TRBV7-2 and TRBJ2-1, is GAGVSQSPSNKVTEKGKDVELRCDPISGHTALYWYRQSLGQGLEFLIYFQGNSAPDKSGLPSDRFSAERTGGSVSTLTIQRTQQEDSAVYLCASSRVGGNEQFFGPGTRLTVL.

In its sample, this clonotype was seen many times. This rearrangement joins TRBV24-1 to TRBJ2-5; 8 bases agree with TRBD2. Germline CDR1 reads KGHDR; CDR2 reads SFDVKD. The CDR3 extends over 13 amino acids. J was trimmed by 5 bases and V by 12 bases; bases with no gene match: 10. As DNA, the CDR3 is TGTGCCGTCGGCGGGGGGTTGATGGAGACCCAGTACTTC. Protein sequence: CAVGGGLMETQYF.

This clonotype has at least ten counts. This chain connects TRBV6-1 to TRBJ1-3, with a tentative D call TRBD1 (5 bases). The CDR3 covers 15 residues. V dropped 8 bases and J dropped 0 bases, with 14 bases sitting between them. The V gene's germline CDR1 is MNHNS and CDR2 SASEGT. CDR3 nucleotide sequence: TGTGCCAGCCGGACGGCGGGGCTCTCTGGAAACACCATATATTTT. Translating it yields CASRTAGLSGNTIYF.

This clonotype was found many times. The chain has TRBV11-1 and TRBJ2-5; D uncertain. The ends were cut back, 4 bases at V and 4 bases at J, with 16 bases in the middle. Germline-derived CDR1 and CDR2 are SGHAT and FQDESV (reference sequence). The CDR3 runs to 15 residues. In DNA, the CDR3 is TGTGCCAGCAGCTCTTCCGGCCCCGCCCGAGAGACCCAGTACTTC. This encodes CASSSSGPARETQYF. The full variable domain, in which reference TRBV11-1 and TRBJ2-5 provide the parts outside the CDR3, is EAEVAQSPRYKITEKSQAVAFWCDPISGHATLYWYRQILGQGPELLVQFQDESVVDDSQLPKDRFSAERLKGVDSTLKIQPAELGDSAMYLCASSSSGPARETQYFGPGTRLLVL.

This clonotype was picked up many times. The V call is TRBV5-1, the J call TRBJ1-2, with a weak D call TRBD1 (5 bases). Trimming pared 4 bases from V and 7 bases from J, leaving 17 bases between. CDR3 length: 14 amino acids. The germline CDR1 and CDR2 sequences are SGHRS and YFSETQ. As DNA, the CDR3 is TGCGCCAGCAGCGAATCCGGGACTTCGGGTGGCTACACCTTC. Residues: CASSESGTSGGYTF.

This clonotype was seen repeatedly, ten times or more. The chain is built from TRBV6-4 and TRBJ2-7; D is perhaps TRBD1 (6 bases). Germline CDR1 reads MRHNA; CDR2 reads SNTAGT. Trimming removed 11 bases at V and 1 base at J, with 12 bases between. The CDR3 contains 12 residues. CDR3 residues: CARRTGSYEQYV. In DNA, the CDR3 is TGTGCCCGTCGAACAGGGTCCTACGAGCAGTACGTC.

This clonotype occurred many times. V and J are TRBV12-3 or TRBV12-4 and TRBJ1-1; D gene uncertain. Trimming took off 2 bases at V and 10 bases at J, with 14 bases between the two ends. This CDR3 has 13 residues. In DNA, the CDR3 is TGTGCCAGCAGTTTATTCGCTAAACCGGTAGCTTTCTTT. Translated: CASSLFAKPVAFF.

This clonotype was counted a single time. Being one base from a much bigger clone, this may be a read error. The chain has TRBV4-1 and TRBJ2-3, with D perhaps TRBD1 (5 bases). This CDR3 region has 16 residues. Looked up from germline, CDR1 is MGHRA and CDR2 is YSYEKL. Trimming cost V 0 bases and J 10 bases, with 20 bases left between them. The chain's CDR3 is CASSQDQARQSTPQYF. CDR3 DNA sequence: TGCGCCAGCAGCCAAGATCAGGCCAGACAGAGTACTCCGCAGTATTTT.

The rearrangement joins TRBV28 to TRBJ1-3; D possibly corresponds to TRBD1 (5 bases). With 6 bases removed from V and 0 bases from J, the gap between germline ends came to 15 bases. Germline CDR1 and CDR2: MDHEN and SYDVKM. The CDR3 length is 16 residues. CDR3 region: CASSAGRMSSGNTIYF. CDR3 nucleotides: TGTGCCAGCAGCGCGGGACGGATGAGCTCTGGAAACACCATATATTTT.

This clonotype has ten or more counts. CDR3 nucleotides: TGTGCCAGCAGCTTCACTAGGACTAGCGGGGACACAGATACGCAGTATTTT. Translation gives CASSFTRTSGDTDTQYF. The chain couples TRBV9 to TRBJ2-3, with 12 bases identical to TRBD2. The ends lost 4 bases at V and 2 bases at J; junction bases unmatched: 8. The CDR3 is made up of 17 amino acids. Germline V gene sequence: CDR1 SGDLS, CDR2 YYNGEE.

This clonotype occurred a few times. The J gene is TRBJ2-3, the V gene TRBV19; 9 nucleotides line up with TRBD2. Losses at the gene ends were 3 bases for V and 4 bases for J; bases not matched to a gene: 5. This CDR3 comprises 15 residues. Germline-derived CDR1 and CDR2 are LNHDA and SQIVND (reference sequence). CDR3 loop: CASSIVSSGADTQYF. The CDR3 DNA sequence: TGTGCCAGTAGTATTGTGTCTAGCGGGGCAGATACGCAGTATTTT.

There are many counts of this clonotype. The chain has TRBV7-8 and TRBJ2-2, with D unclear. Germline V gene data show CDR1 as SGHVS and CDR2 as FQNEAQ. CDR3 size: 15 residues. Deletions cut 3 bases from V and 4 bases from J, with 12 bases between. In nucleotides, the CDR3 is TGTGCCAGCAGCTTTTCCTTGGTGGGCACCGGGGAGCTGTTTTTT. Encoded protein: CASSFSLVGTGELFF.

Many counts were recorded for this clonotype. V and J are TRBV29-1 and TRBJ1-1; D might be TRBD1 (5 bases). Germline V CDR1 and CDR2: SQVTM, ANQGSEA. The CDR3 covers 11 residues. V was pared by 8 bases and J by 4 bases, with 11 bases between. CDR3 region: CSSGEGTEAFF. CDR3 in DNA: TGCAGCTCGGGGGAGGGCACTGAAGCTTTCTTT.

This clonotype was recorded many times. This CDR3 is CASSPGRTGNQPQHF. As DNA, the CDR3 is TGCGCCAGCAGCCCTGGACGGACGGGCAATCAGCCCCAGCATTTT. This chain connects TRBV4-1 to TRBJ1-5, with D hard to call. This CDR3 region has 15 residues. V was trimmed by 4 bases and J by 2 bases, leaving 12 bases between them. Germline loops: CDR1 MGHRA, CDR2 YSYEKL.

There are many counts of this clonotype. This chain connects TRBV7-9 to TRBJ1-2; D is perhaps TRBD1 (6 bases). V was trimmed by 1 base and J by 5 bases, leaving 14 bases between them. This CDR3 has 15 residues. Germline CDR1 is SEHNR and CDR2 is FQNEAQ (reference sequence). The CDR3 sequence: CASSLDGGLGYGYTF. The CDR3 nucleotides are TGTGCCAGCAGCTTAGATGGGGGCCTAGGGTATGGCTACACCTTC.

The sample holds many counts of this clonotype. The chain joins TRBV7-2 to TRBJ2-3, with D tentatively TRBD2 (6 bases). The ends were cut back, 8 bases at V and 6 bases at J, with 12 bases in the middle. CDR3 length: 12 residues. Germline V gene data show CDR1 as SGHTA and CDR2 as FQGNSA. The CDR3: CASRGFADTQYF. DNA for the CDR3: TGTGCCAGCCGGGGGTTTGCCGATACGCAGTATTTT.

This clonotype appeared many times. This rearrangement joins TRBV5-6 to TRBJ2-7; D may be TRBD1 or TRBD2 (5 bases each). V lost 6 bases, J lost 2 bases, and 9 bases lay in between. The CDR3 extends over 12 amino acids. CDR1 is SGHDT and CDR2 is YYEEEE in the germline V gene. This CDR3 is CASKRGTYEQYV. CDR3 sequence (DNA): TGTGCCAGCAAGAGGGGAACCTACGAGCAGTACGTC.

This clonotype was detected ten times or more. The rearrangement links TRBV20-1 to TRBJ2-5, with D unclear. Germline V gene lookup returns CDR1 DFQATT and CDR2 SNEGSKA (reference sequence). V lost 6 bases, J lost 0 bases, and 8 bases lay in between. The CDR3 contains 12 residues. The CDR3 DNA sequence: TGCAGTGCCCGGGCGGACCAAGAGACCCAGTACTTC. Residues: CSARADQETQYF.

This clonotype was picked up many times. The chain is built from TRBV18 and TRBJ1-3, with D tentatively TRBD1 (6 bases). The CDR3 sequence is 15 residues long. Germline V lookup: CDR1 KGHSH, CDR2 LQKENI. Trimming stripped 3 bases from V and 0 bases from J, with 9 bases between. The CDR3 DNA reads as TGTGCCAGCTCACCTGAACAGGGCTCTGGAAACACCATATATTTT. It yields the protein CASSPEQGSGNTIYF.

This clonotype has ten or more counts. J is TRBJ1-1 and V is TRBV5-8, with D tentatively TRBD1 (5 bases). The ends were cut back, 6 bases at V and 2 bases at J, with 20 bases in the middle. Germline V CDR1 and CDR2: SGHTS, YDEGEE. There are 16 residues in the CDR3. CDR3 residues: CASKLGAGLGNTEAFF. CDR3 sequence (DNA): TGTGCCAGCAAGCTTGGGGCGGGGCTAGGAAACACTGAAGCTTTCTTT.

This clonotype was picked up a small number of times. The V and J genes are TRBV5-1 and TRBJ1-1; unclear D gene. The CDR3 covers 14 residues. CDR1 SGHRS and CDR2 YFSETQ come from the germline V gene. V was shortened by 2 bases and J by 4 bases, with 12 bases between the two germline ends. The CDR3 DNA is TGCGCCAGCAGCTTAGGGCAGGCGGGCACTGAAGCTTTCTTT. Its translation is CASSLGQAGTEAFF.

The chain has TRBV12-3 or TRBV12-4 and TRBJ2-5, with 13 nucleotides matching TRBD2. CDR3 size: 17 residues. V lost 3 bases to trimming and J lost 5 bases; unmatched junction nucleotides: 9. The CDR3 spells CASSLYATSGGHETQYF. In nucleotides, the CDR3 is TGTGCCAGCAGTTTGTACGCGACTAGCGGGGGGCACGAGACCCAGTACTTC.

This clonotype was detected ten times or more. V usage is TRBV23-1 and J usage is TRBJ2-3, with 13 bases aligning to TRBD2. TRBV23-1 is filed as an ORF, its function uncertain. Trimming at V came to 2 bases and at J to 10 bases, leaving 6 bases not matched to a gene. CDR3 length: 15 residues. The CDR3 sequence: CASSQARTSGGAQYF. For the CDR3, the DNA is TGCGCCAGCAGTCAAGCAAGGACTAGCGGGGGAGCGCAGTATTTT.

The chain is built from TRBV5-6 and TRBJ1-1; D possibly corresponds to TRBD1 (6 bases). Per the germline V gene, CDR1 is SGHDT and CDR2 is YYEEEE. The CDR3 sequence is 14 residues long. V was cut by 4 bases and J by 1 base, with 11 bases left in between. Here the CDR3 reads CASSLPTGNTEAFF. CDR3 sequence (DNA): TGTGCCAGCAGCCTCCCGACAGGGAACACTGAAGCTTTCTTT.

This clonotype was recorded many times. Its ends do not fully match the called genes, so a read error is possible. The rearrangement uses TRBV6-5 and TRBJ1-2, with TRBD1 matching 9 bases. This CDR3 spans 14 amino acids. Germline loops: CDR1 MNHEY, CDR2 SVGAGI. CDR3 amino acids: CASAAGWTGQGPAF. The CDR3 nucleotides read TGTGCCAGCGCCGCCGGTTGGACGGGACAGGGTCCGGCCTTC.

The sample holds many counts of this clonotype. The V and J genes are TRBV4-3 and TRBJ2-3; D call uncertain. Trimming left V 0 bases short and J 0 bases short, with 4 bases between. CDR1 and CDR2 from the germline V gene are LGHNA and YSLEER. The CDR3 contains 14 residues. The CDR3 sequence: CASSQEGSTDTQYF. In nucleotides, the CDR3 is TGCGCCAGCAGCCAAGAAGGAAGCACAGATACGCAGTATTTT.

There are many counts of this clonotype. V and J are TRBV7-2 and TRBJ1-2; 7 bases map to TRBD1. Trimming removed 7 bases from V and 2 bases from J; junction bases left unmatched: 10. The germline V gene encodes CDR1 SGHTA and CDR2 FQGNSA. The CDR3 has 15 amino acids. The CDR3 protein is CASTHRQGRNYGYTF. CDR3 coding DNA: TGTGCCAGCACGCACAGACAGGGACGGAACTATGGCTACACCTTC. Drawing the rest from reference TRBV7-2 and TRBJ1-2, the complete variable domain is GAGVSQSPSNKVTEKGKDVELRCDPISGHTALYWYRQSLGQGLEFLIYFQGNSAPDKSGLPSDRFSAERTGGSVSTLTIQRTQQEDSAVYLCASTHRQGRNYGYTFGSGTRLTVV.

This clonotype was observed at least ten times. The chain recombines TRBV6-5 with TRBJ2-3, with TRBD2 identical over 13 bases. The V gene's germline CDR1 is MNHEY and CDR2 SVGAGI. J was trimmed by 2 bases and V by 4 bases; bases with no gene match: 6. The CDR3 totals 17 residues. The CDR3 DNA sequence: TGTGCCAGCAGTTCGACTAGCGGGGGGCTCAACACAGATACGCAGTATTTT. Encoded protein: CASSSTSGGLNTDTQYF.

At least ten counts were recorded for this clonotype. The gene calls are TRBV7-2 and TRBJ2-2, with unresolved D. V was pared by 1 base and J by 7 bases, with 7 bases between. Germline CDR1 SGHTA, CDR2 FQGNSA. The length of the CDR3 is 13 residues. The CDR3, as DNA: TGTGCCAGCAGCTTAGTCGTGGGCGGGGAGCTGTTTTTT. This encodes CASSLVVGGELFF.

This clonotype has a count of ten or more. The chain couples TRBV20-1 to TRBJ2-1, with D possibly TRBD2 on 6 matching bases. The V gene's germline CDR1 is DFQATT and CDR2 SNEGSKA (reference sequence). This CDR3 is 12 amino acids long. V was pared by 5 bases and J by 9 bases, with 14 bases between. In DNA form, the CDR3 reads TGCAGTGCTCCTCGGCGGGGCCGTGAGCAGTTCTTC. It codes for CSAPRRGREQFF.